Below, 26 T cell receptor beta chains from the same sample are listed, as sequenced in a study of CD4 T cells in relation to SARS-CoV-2 and coronaviruses. CD4+ T cells from unexposed donors were obtained before the COVID-19 pandemic (2011-2018). TCRdb keeps only in-frame clones here, not all; method: immunoSEQ multiplex PCR. Of around 65,000 clones listed, more than 75% are singletons. The sample was memory CD4+ T cells from PBMCs. The receptors here all came from a human donor in good health.

CDR3 sequence: CASTGSWNTEAFF. The CDR3 DNA follows: TGTGCCAGTACGGGGTCTTGGAACACTGAAGCTTTCTTT. The rearrangement joins TRBV19 to TRBJ1-1; D gene ambiguous. Per germline, CDR1 LNHDA and CDR2 SQIVND (reference sequence). Trimming took 7 bases from V and 1 from J, leaving 10 bases between them. The CDR3 contains 13 residues.

V usage is TRBV12-3 or TRBV12-4 and J usage is TRBJ2-5; D is unclear. This CDR3 region has 13 residues. V was trimmed by 1 base and J by 4 bases, leaving 7 bases between them. CDR3 DNA: TGTGCCAGCAGTTTAGGGACCGCAGAGACCCAGTACTTC. Encoded protein: CASSLGTAETQYF.

V usage is TRBV4-1 and J usage is TRBJ1-6; tentatively, D is TRBD1 (5 bases). Germline V gene lookup returns CDR1 MGHRA and CDR2 YSYEKL. V lost 0 bases and J lost 6, with 15 bases in between. The CDR3 is 17 residues long. The CDR3 DNA follows: TGCGCCAGCAGCCAAGATTCTTCAGGGCCGCTTAATTCACCCCTCCACTTT. Its translation: CASSQDSSGPLNSPLHF.

The J gene is TRBJ2-5, the V gene TRBV6-5, with TRBD1 identical over 7 bases. This CDR3 is built from 14 residues. With 2 bases clipped from V and 2 bases from J, the junction kept 2 bases outside the gene matches. Germline V gene sequence: CDR1 MNHEY, CDR2 SVGAGI. CDR3 residues: CASSYRDRQETQYF. The DNA of the CDR3 is TGTGCCAGCAGTTACCGGGACAGACAAGAGACCCAGTACTTC.

The chain joins TRBV30 to TRBJ2-2; D is perhaps TRBD2 (5 bases). Trimming removed 0 bases at V and 4 bases at J, with 15 bases between. Germline V CDR1 and CDR2: GTSNPN, SVGIG (reference sequence). The CDR3 covers 16 residues. The CDR3 nucleotides read TGTGCCTGGAGTGTAGTGTATTCCCGGGGCACCGGGGAGCTGTTTTTT. Its translation: CAWSVVYSRGTGELFF.

V is TRBV5-1 and J is TRBJ1-1; D is perhaps TRBD1 (6 bases). CDR1 is SGHRS, CDR2 YFSETQ, per germline. V was cut by 4 bases and J by 0 bases, with 10 bases left in between. The CDR3 is 14 amino acids. This CDR3 is CASSVGTMNTEAFF. Here the CDR3 DNA reads TGCGCCAGCAGCGTAGGGACAATGAACACTGAAGCTTTCTTT.

This rearrangement joins TRBV6-2 or TRBV6-3 to TRBJ2-4; 7 bases agree with TRBD2. V shed 5 bases and J 2 bases; nucleotides not matched to a gene: 9. CDR3 length: 16 amino acids. Germline V gene sequence: CDR1 MNHEY, CDR2 SVGEGT. CDR3 protein: CASSPPPTSPKNIQYF. In DNA, the CDR3 is TGTGCCAGCAGTCCCCCCCCGACTAGCCCCAAAAACATTCAGTACTTC.

This sequence joins TRBV19 and TRBJ1-2, with 7 positions matching TRBD1. Per germline, CDR1 LNHDA and CDR2 SQIVND (reference sequence). V shed 6 bases and J 1 base; nucleotides not matched to a gene: 2. The CDR3 length is 13 residues. The CDR3 sequence is CASSRDSNYGYTF. CDR3 DNA: TGTGCCAGTAGCAGGGACAGTAACTATGGCTACACCTTC.

V gene TRBV15 combines with J gene TRBJ2-5, with D perhaps being TRBD1 or TRBD2 (5 bases each). From germline, CDR1 is LNHNV and CDR2 YYDKDF (reference sequence). The germline V and J ends were trimmed by 0 bases and 2 bases, with 10 bases remaining between them. The CDR3 length is 15 residues. CDR3 loop: CATSRDWGSQETQYF. DNA for the CDR3: TGTGCCACCAGCAGAGATTGGGGGTCTCAAGAGACCCAGTACTTC.

J is TRBJ2-1 and V is TRBV3-1 (or the pseudogene TRBV3-2), with D uncertain. The CDR3 loop spans 13 amino acids. V was cut by 1 base and J by 16 bases, with 17 bases left in between. The germline V gene encodes CDR1 LGHDT and CDR2 YNNKEL (reference sequence). The CDR3 DNA reads TGTGCCAGCAGCCAAGGGGAACTCCTGACGTATTTCTTC. Translation: CASSQGELLTYFF.

The chain has TRBV7-9 and TRBJ2-3; D is uncertain. CDR3 length equals 14 residues. Trimming left V 5 bases short and J 0 bases short, with 9 bases between. In germline, CDR1 is SEHNR, CDR2 FQNEAQ (reference sequence). The CDR3 sequence is CASSPLTSTDTQYF. The DNA for the CDR3 is TGTGCCAGCAGCCCATTGACGAGCACAGATACGCAGTATTTT.

This clone was seen a handful of times. CDR3 sequence (DNA): TGTGCCAGCTCACCGGTCGCGGGCTTTTACAATGAGCAGTTCTTC. Its translation: CASSPVAGFYNEQFF. The J gene is TRBJ2-1, the V gene TRBV18; tentative D call: TRBD2 (5 bases). The germline CDR1 and CDR2 sequences are KGHSH and LQKENI. V was pared by 3 bases and J by 4 bases, with 13 bases between. CDR3 length equals 15 residues.

This chain connects TRBV7-3 to TRBJ2-7; the D gene is possibly TRBD1 (6 bases). The V end lost 5 bases, the J end lost 1 base, and 21 bases lay between the germline ends. The length of the CDR3 is 17 residues. The V gene's germline CDR1 is SGHTA and CDR2 FQGTGA. DNA for the CDR3: TGTGCCAGCAGCCCCCCCCGGGACAAGGATGGATCCTACGAGCAGTACTTC. Residues: CASSPPRDKDGSYEQYF.

The chain joins TRBV7-6 to TRBJ2-3; no definite D call. This CDR3 is built from 13 residues. Germline values: CDR1 SGHVS, CDR2 FNYEAQ. V was shortened by 2 bases and J by 4 bases, with 7 bases between the two germline ends. The CDR3 bases are TGTGCCAGCAGCTTATTAAGAGCAGATACGCAGTATTTT. This gives the protein CASSLLRADTQYF. Supplemented by reference TRBV7-6 and TRBJ2-3, the full variable domain reads GAGVSQSPRYKVTKRGQDVALRCDPISGHVSLYWYRQALGQGPEFLTYFNYEAQQDKSGLPNDRFSAERPEGSISTLTIQRTEQRDSAMYRCASSLLRADTQYFGPGTRLTVL.

This chain links TRBV9 with TRBJ2-3, with 8 nucleotides matching TRBD2. V gave up 1 base and J gave up 4 bases; unmatched junction bases: 5. Germline V CDR1 and CDR2: SGDLS, YYNGEE. This CDR3 comprises 15 residues. The DNA for the CDR3 is TGTGCCAGCAGCGTACTAGCGGGTACGGCAGATACGCAGTATTTT. Its translation is CASSVLAGTADTQYF.

The V and J genes are TRBV6-5 and TRBJ1-2; D perhaps matches TRBD1 (6 bases). V dropped 2 bases and J dropped 8 bases, with 18 bases sitting between them. The CDR3 runs to 15 residues. Per germline, CDR1 MNHEY and CDR2 SVGAGI. CDR3 sequence reads: CASSYPTGQGIGYTF. The CDR3 bases are TGTGCCAGCAGTTACCCGACGGGGCAGGGGATAGGCTACACCTTC.

This chain connects TRBV5-4 to TRBJ1-2, with 12 bases lining up with TRBD1. With V trimmed by 4 bases and J by 4 bases, 8 bases remained unmatched. CDR1 is SGHNT, CDR2 YYREEE, per germline (reference sequence). The CDR3 covers 16 residues. The CDR3 DNA sequence: TGTGCCAGCAGCCGCGGGACAGGGGGCTCTATCTATGGCTACACCTTC. Its translation is CASSRGTGGSIYGYTF.

The chain links TRBV28 to TRBJ1-2; D may be TRBD1 (5 bases). This CDR3 is built from 14 residues. The V gene's germline CDR1 is MDHEN and CDR2 SYDVKM. Trimming shortened V by 2 bases and J by 4 bases, and 11 bases separated the two germline ends. The CDR3 sequence is CASSLGQGVYGYTF. CDR3 bases: TGTGCCAGCAGTTTAGGTCAGGGAGTCTATGGCTACACCTTC.

The chain combines TRBV24-1 with TRBJ1-2; D is uncertain. Looked up from germline, CDR1 is KGHDR and CDR2 is SFDVKD. The CDR3 has 13 amino acids. V lost 4 bases, J lost 5 bases, and 10 bases lay in between. CDR3 sequence: CATSDPTDYGYTF. The CDR3 DNA reads as TGTGCCACCAGTGACCCCACAGATTATGGCTACACCTTC.

The J gene is TRBJ1-1, the V gene TRBV6-1, with TRBD1 matching 7 bases. Looked up from germline, CDR1 is MNHNS and CDR2 is SASEGT. The CDR3 is 13 residues long. With 2 bases clipped from V and 7 bases from J, the junction kept 4 bases outside the gene matches. The CDR3: CASSEQGTDEAFF. CDR3 nucleotide sequence: TGTGCCAGCAGTGAACAAGGGACAGATGAAGCTTTCTTT.

V gene TRBV12-3 or TRBV12-4 combines with J gene TRBJ2-2, with 7 bases identical to TRBD1. The CDR3 totals 12 residues. J lost 5 bases, V lost 8 bases, and 2 bases had no gene match. The CDR3 is CASSRGTGELFF. The DNA of the CDR3 is TGTGCCAGCTCCAGGGGGACCGGGGAGCTGTTTTTT.

This chain connects TRBV6-5 to TRBJ1-2; D ambiguous. Trimming took 0 bases from V and 4 from J, leaving 9 bases between them. CDR3 length: 14 residues. CDR1 is MNHEY and CDR2 is SVGAGI in the germline V gene. The CDR3 reads CASSYSATSYGYTF. For the CDR3, the DNA is TGTGCCAGCAGTTACTCGGCCACCAGCTATGGCTACACCTTC.

CDR3 protein: CASSLGRGSYNEQFF. CDR3 coding DNA: TGTGCCAGCAGCTTAGGGAGGGGCTCCTACAATGAGCAGTTCTTC. This chain joins TRBV11-2 and TRBJ2-1, with D tentatively TRBD2 (6 bases). The CDR3 loop spans 15 amino acids. V lost 1 base and J 0 bases, leaving 7 bases between the germline ends. The germline gives CDR1 SGHAT, CDR2 FQNNGV. Full variable domain (rest looked up from reference TRBV11-2 and TRBJ2-1): EAGVAQSPRYKIIEKRQSVAFWCNPISGHATLYWYQQILGQGPKLLIQFQNNGVVDDSQLPKDRFSAERLKGVDSTLKIQPAKLEDSAVYLCASSLGRGSYNEQFFGPGTRLTVL.

This clone was picked up a small number of times. J is TRBJ2-3 and V is TRBV20-1; no clear D gene. Germline V gene sequence: CDR1 DFQATT, CDR2 SNEGSKA (reference sequence). The CDR3 consists of 11 residues. V lost 3 bases and J 5 bases, leaving 6 bases between the germline ends. CDR3 amino acids: CSARAVDTQYF. The CDR3 DNA reads as TGCAGTGCTAGGGCGGTAGATACGCAGTATTTT.

The rearrangement uses TRBV11-1 and TRBJ1-1; a possible D gene is TRBD1 (6 bases). Germline V lookup: CDR1 SGHAT, CDR2 FQDESV (reference sequence). There are 13 residues in the CDR3. V lost 6 bases and J 4 bases, leaving 12 bases between the germline ends. CDR3 residues: CASRQTGSTEAFF. The CDR3 DNA follows: TGTGCCAGCAGGCAAACAGGGAGCACTGAAGCTTTCTTT.

The chain joins TRBV7-2 to TRBJ1-1; D remains unclear. The CDR3 totals 13 residues. Trimming cost V 5 bases and J 3 bases, with 10 bases left between them. In germline, CDR1 is SGHTA, CDR2 FQGNSA. The CDR3 here is CASSISRDTEAFF. The CDR3 region has the DNA TGTGCCAGCAGCATCTCACGTGACACTGAAGCTTTCTTT.